This entry describes one T cell receptor beta chain. These data are taken from a study of T cell responses to AZD1222 COVID-19 vaccine. The V gene's germline CDR1 is KGHDR and CDR2 SFDVKD. Trimming took 3 bases from V and 2 from J, leaving 14 bases between them. This CDR3 has 16 amino acids. Only in-frame clones appear in the TCRdb table, and some are missing; sequencing was by immunoSEQ multiplex PCR. The sample has 100,000 to 120,000 clones, about 87% seen once. The receptor's source is an adult in good health. The J gene is TRBJ2-3, the V gene TRBV24-1, with a possible D match to TRBD1 (6 bases). The starting material was peripheral blood, obtained on day 0 of AZD1222 vaccination. For the CDR3, the DNA is TGTGCCACCAGTGATGGACAGTCCCGCCTCACAGATACGCAGTATTTT. Translation gives CATSDGQSRLTDTQYF.